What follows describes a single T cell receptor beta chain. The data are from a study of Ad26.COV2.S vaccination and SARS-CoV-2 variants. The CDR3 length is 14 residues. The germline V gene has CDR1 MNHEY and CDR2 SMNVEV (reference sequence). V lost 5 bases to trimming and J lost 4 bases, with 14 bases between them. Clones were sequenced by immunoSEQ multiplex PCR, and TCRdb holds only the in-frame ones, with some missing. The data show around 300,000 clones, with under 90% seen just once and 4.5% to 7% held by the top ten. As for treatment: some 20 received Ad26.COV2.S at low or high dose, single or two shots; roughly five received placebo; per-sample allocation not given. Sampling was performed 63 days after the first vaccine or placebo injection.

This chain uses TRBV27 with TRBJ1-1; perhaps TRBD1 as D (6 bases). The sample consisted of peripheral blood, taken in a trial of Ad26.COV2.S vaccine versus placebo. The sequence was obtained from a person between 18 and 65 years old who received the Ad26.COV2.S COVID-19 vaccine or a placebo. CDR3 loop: CASSPRDTVTEAFF. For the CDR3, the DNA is TGTGCCAGCAGTCCGAGGGACACGGTCACTGAAGCTTTCTTT.